This T cell receptor beta chain is drawn from a study of blood T cell repertoires in COVID-19. Study as a whole: Acute and convalescent COVID-19 samples came from the United States, Italy and Spain.

This clone came up once. This CDR3 region has 14 residues. Germline CDR1 is LNHDA and CDR2 is SQIVND (reference sequence). Trimming took 2 bases from V and 4 from J, leaving 11 bases between them. Methods used by the authors: Reference gene primer amplification gave nucleated cell count estimates. TCRdb's table, derived via immunoSEQ multiplex PCR, lists solely in-frame clones and lacks some. From that table come the V and J calls and clone size; the DNA was used to work out D and trimming. There are about 160,000 clones in the sample; approximately 85% occur only once, and around 5% lies in the top ten. Seattle participants joined during active infection and were tracked over time.

This TCR was sampled from a woman aged 45-65 years with COVID-19, enrolled during active disease. The genes are TRBV19 and TRBJ1-2; D uncertain. The sequenced material came from peripheral blood. The CDR3 is CASSILGSTYGYTF. The CDR3, as DNA: TGTGCCAGTAGTATATTGGGGAGTACCTATGGCTACACCTTC. The full variable domain, completed using reference TRBV19 and TRBJ1-2, is DGGITQSPKYLFRKEGQNVTLSCEQNLNHDAMYWYRQDPGQGLRLIYYSQIVNDFQKGDIAEGYSVSREKKESFPLTVTSAQKNPTAFYLCASSILGSTYGYTFGSGTRLTVV.